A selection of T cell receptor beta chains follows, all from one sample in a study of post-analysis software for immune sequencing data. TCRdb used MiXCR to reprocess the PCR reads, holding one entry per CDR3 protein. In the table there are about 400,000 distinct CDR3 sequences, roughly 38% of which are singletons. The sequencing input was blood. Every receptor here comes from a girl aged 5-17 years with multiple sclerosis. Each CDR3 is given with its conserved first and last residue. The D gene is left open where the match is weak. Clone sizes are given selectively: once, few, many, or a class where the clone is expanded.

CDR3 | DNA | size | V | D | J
CASSQERGNVYEQYF | TGTGCCAGCAGCCAAGAGCGGGGGAATGTTTACGAGCAGTACTTC | few | TRBV13 | TRBD2 | TRBJ2-7
CASSQEGRNYGYTF | TGTGCCAGCAGCCAAGAGGGACGGAACTATGGCTACACCTTC | many | TRBV4-2 | NA | TRBJ1-2
CASSEGGLAPDTQYF | TGTGCCAGCAGCGAAGGGGGATTAGCCCCAGATACGCAGTATTTT | medium-sized | TRBV2 | NA | TRBJ2-3
CASSLSERPRETQYF | TGCGCCAGCAGTCTGAGTGAGCGCCCACGGGAGACCCAGTACTTC | few | TRBV4-3 | NA | TRBJ2-5
CASSVGFSGGSLSYNEQFF | TGTGCCAGCAGCGTAGGCTTTAGCGGGGGCTCCCTTTCCTACAATGAGCAGTTCTTC | NA | TRBV9 | TRBD2 | TRBJ2-1
CASSLQTGFYNEQFF | TGTGCCAGCAGCCTCCAAACAGGGTTCTACAATGAGCAGTTCTTC | few | TRBV7-2 | NA | TRBJ2-1
CSVEMSADYGYTF | TGCAGCGTTGAAATGTCGGCGGACTATGGCTACACCTTC | NA | TRBV29-1 | NA | TRBJ1-2
CASRTGQGAYNEQFF | TGTGCCAGCAGAACCGGACAGGGGGCCTACAATGAGCAGTTCTTC | NA | TRBV28 | TRBD1 | TRBJ2-1
CASRTGGNTEAFF | TGTGCCAGCAGGACTGGGGGGAACACTGAAGCTTTCTTT | NA | TRBV7-2 | NA | TRBJ1-1
CASRPTGTPETQYF | TGTGCCAGCAGACCCACCGGGACCCCTGAGACCCAGTACTTC | NA | TRBV11-2 | NA | TRBJ2-5
CSVDQGGGEQFF | TGCAGCGTCGATCAAGGCGGCGGGGAGCAGTTCTTC | NA | TRBV29-1 | NA | TRBJ2-1
CASSWGYDYEQYF | TGTGCCAGCAGCTGGGGCTACGACTACGAGCAGTACTTC | NA | TRBV7-2 | NA | TRBJ2-7
CASSYSIAPHEETQYF | TGTGCCAGCAGTTACTCGATTGCACCCCACGAGGAGACCCAGTACTTC | NA | TRBV6-5 | NA | TRBJ2-5
CAISEHPVVPEQYF | TGTGCCATCAGTGAGCACCCTGTCGTCCCCGAGCAGTACTTC | few | TRBV10-3 | NA | TRBJ2-7
CSVRAGGLYNEQFF | TGCAGCGTTCGGGCGGGGGGGTTATACAATGAGCAGTTCTTC | NA | TRBV29-1 | TRBD2 | TRBJ2-1
CSASRDSSYEQYF | TGCAGTGCGAGCCGGGACTCCTCCTACGAGCAGTACTTC | NA | TRBV20-1 | NA | TRBJ2-7
CASSLRPGTNTHTDTQYF | TGTGCCAGCAGCCTACGTCCCGGGACGAACACACACACAGATACGCAGTATTTT | few | TRBV6-2/TRBV6-3 | NA | TRBJ2-3
CASSQDTTDSYSNQPQHF | TGTGCCAGCAGCCAAGATACAACGGATTCCTATAGCAATCAGCCCCAGCATTTT | NA | TRBV14 | NA | TRBJ1-5
CASSLVTGQETQYF | TGTGCCAGCAGCTTAGTTACGGGGCAAGAGACCCAGTACTTC | many | TRBV7-2 | NA | TRBJ2-5
CASSPGWGGQPQHF | TGTGCCAGCAGCCCGGGGTGGGGCGGTCAGCCCCAGCATTTT | NA | TRBV3-1 | NA | TRBJ1-5
CASSQASSGGAPTDTQYF | TGCGCCAGCAGCCAAGCGTCCAGCGGGGGGGCCCCCACAGATACGCAGTATTTT | few | TRBV4-3 | TRBD2 | TRBJ2-3
CASSRFLEKITDTQYF | TGCGCCAGCAGCCGTTTCCTAGAGAAGATTACAGATACGCAGTATTTT | NA | TRBV5-1 | NA | TRBJ2-3
CASSLTGGKAYEQYF | TGTGCCAGCAGCTTAACGGGGGGCAAGGCCTACGAGCAGTACTTC | NA | TRBV7-9 | NA | TRBJ2-7
CASSQRGREGEAFF | TGCGCCAGCAGCCAAAGGGGCCGGGAGGGTGAAGCTTTCTTT | NA | TRBV4-1 | NA | TRBJ1-1
CASSLAGTGGGYGYTF | TGTGCCAGCAGTTTAGCAGGGACAGGGGGGGGATATGGCTACACCTTC | NA | TRBV27 | TRBD1 | TRBJ1-2
CAISPGDTMNTEAFF | TGTGCCATCAGCCCGGGGGACACTATGAACACTGAAGCTTTCTTT | NA | TRBV10-3 | NA | TRBJ1-1
CASSLSFAGETQYF | TGTGCCAGCAGCTTAAGTTTCGCGGGAGAGACCCAGTACTTC | NA | TRBV7-2 | NA | TRBJ2-5
CASSPGRGQYF | TGTGCCAGCAGCCCCGGTCGAGGGCAGTACTTC | few | TRBV7-9 | NA | TRBJ2-5
CASSFETGFNEQFF | TGTGCCAGCAGCTTTGAGACAGGGTTCAATGAGCAGTTCTTC | NA | TRBV11-2 | TRBD1 | TRBJ2-1
CASSSIVRGRHHLEDTDTQYF | TGTGCCAGCAGTTCAATCGTACGGGGGAGACATCATCTCGAGGACACAGATACGCAGTATTTT | NA | TRBV6-5 | NA | TRBJ2-3
CASSYSGRYEQYF | TGTGCCAGCAGTTACTCCGGCCGATACGAGCAGTACTTC | NA | TRBV6-5 | NA | TRBJ2-7
CASRPRGVTKETQYF | TGTGCCAGCAGGCCCCGGGGGGTCACAAAAGAGACCCAGTACTTC | NA | TRBV6-2/TRBV6-3 | TRBD2 | TRBJ2-5
CASRPLGTGRGTNEKLFF | TGTGCCAGCAGACCCCTGGGGACAGGGCGAGGGACTAATGAAAAACTGTTTTTT | once | TRBV4-2 | TRBD1 | TRBJ1-4